Below are 31 T cell receptor beta chains sequenced from a single sample in a study of blood T cell repertoires in COVID-19. Method: immunoSEQ multiplex PCR; TCRdb's copy keeps in-frame clones and lacks some. The sample gives 250,000 to 300,000 clones, about nine tenths of which show up once; about 2.3% is in the top ten. The sequenced sample consisted of PBMCs or T cells enriched from blood (not recorded which). All receptors come from a woman aged 40-49 years with acute COVID-19.

CDR3 sequence: CASSSGGGADTQYF. Written as DNA, the CDR3 is TGCGCCAGCAGCTCAGGAGGGGGCGCAGATACGCAGTATTTT. The rearrangement uses TRBV5-1 and TRBJ2-3; possibly TRBD1 for D (7 bases). Germline loops: CDR1 SGHRS, CDR2 YFSETQ. The CDR3 is made up of 14 amino acids. Trimming stripped 3 bases from V and 4 bases from J, with 12 bases between.

The rearrangement uses TRBV19 and TRBJ2-5; TRBD1 matches 7 bases. Germline V lookup: CDR1 LNHDA, CDR2 SQIVND (reference sequence). Unmatched junction bases numbered 6, after V lost 5 bases and J lost 0 bases. The CDR3 spans 15 residues. The CDR3: CASSPYRGYQETQYF. The CDR3 nucleotides read TGTGCCAGTAGTCCTTACAGGGGATACCAAGAGACCCAGTACTTC.

This clone showed up just once. The chain recombines TRBV5-6 with TRBJ2-3; the D gene is possibly TRBD1 (6 bases). This CDR3 is built from 16 residues. V was trimmed by 1 base and J by 1 base, leaving 13 bases between them. Germline CDR1 and CDR2: SGHDT and YYEEEE. CDR3 amino acids: CASSLSGTKGTDTQYF. CDR3 in DNA: TGTGCCAGCAGCTTGTCAGGGACAAAAGGCACAGATACGCAGTATTTT.

This chain connects TRBV18 to TRBJ1-6, with D unresolved. The CDR3 is 13 residues long. Germline CDR1 and CDR2: KGHSH and LQKENI. Trimming took 3 bases from V and 8 from J, leaving 8 bases between them. In DNA form, the CDR3 reads TGTGCCAGCTCACCTTTGACATATTCACCCCTCCACTTT. Translation gives CASSPLTYSPLHF.

The CDR3 DNA is TGTGCCAGCAGCTTAGAGGGGGGGAAGCCCCAGCATTTT. Translated: CASSLEGGKPQHF. The V and J genes are TRBV7-2 and TRBJ1-5, with TRBD1 as a possible D gene (6 bases). Germline-derived CDR1 and CDR2 are SGHTA and FQGNSA. Trimming stripped 1 base from V and 8 bases from J, with 9 bases between. CDR3 length: 13 residues.

The chain recombines TRBV4-1 with TRBJ2-3, with 9 bases aligning to TRBD1. V lost 8 bases to trimming and J lost 2 bases; unmatched junction nucleotides: 8. The CDR3 is made up of 15 amino acids. CDR1 and CDR2 from the germline V gene are MGHRA and YSYEKL. The chain's CDR3 is CASGGTGRTTDTQYF. The DNA of the CDR3 is TGCGCCAGCGGAGGGACAGGGCGGACCACAGATACGCAGTATTTT.

This chain uses TRBV30 with TRBJ2-3; no firm D call. Trimming shortened V by 3 bases and J by 2 bases, and 6 bases separated the two germline ends. The V gene's germline CDR1 is GTSNPN and CDR2 SVGIG (reference sequence). CDR3 length: 12 amino acids. The CDR3 nucleotides are TGTGCCTGGAGCCTACCCACAGATACGCAGTATTTT. Its translation is CAWSLPTDTQYF.

This chain joins TRBV5-8 and TRBJ1-4; 8 bases map to TRBD1. Trimming cost V 4 bases and J 2 bases; bases outside gene matches: 19. The CDR3 extends over 20 amino acids. CDR1 SGHTS and CDR2 YDEGEE come from the germline V gene. CDR3 sequence reads: CASSPGQGGFFAATNEKLFF. CDR3 bases: TGTGCCAGCAGCCCCGGACAGGGAGGTTTTTTTGCGGCGACTAATGAAAAACTGTTTTTT.

The chain has TRBV2 and TRBJ2-1; 11 nucleotides match TRBD2. CDR3 length: 19 amino acids. Trimming removed 2 bases from V and 9 bases from J; junction bases left unmatched: 18. Germline loops: CDR1 SNHLY, CDR2 FYNNEI. The CDR3 loop is CASSEKGIPVLAGEGEQFF. Here the CDR3 DNA reads TGTGCCAGCAGTGAAAAAGGGATCCCCGTACTAGCGGGAGAGGGTGAGCAGTTCTTC.

The gene calls are TRBV27 and TRBJ2-1, with 13 bases lining up with TRBD2. V lost 7 bases to trimming and J lost 0 bases; unmatched junction nucleotides: 3. The CDR3 has 16 amino acids. Germline lookup yields CDR1 MNHEY and CDR2 SMNVEV (reference sequence). CDR3 DNA: TGTGCCAGCACACTAGCGGGGGGGAGCTCCTACAATGAGCAGTTCTTC. Its protein product is CASTLAGGSSYNEQFF.

The rearrangement links TRBV2 to TRBJ2-7, with a tentative D call TRBD2 (6 bases). The germline V gene encodes CDR1 SNHLY and CDR2 FYNNEI. V was cut by 7 bases and J by 0 bases, with 13 bases left in between. The CDR3 has 14 amino acids. CDR3 amino acids: CASTWDSSSYEQYF. The CDR3 DNA sequence: TGTGCCAGCACCTGGGACTCTAGCTCCTACGAGCAGTACTTC.

The chain has TRBV6-4 and TRBJ2-1; a possible D gene is TRBD1 (6 bases). Trimming stripped 5 bases from V and 4 bases from J, with 9 bases between. Looked up from germline, CDR1 is MRHNA and CDR2 is SNTAGT. The CDR3 covers 13 residues. Written as DNA, the CDR3 is TGTGCCAGCAGTAGGACAGCGTACAATGAGCAGTTCTTC. As protein: CASSRTAYNEQFF.

The chain couples TRBV28 to TRBJ1-2; D is perhaps TRBD1 (6 bases). V was trimmed by 6 bases and J by 6 bases, leaving 14 bases between them. Per germline, CDR1 MDHEN and CDR2 SYDVKM. The CDR3 is made up of 13 amino acids. CDR3 nucleotide sequence: TGTGCCAGCAGGGTCAGGGGAAGGGATGGCTACACCTTC. Its protein is CASRVRGRDGYTF.

This chain uses TRBV5-1 with TRBJ1-6, with 9 nucleotides matching TRBD1. Losses at the gene ends were 3 bases for V and 10 bases for J; bases not matched to a gene: 8. Germline CDR1 SGHRS, CDR2 YFSETQ. The CDR3 consists of 15 residues. CDR3 residues: CASSSGDRVESPLHF. CDR3 sequence (DNA): TGCGCCAGCAGCTCGGGGGACAGGGTTGAATCACCCCTCCACTTT.

This clone was observed once. The chain has TRBV9 and TRBJ2-1; 7 nucleotides match TRBD2. This CDR3 contains 16 residues. Germline CDR1 SGDLS, CDR2 YYNGEE. Unmatched junction bases numbered 8, after V lost 0 bases and J lost 5 bases. The CDR3 DNA follows: TGTGCCAGCAGCGTAGGAGCGGGACCCTCTGACAATGAGCAGTTCTTC. Amino acids: CASSVGAGPSDNEQFF.

This clone was seen more than once but under ten times. V usage is TRBV6-6 and J usage is TRBJ2-2; 12 bases agree with TRBD2. CDR3 length equals 17 residues. Germline-derived CDR1 and CDR2 are MNHNY and SVGAGI (reference sequence). Trimming removed 5 bases from V and 4 bases from J; junction bases left unmatched: 8. Here the CDR3 reads CASSPGLAGPTTGELFF. CDR3 DNA sequence: TGTGCCAGCAGTCCCGGACTAGCGGGACCAACCACCGGGGAGCTGTTTTTT.

The chain recombines TRBV19 with TRBJ1-1, with D possibly matching TRBD1 (6 bases). The germline V gene encodes CDR1 LNHDA and CDR2 SQIVND (reference sequence). Trimming pared 3 bases from V and 5 bases from J, leaving 10 bases between. The CDR3 has 13 residues. The CDR3 DNA follows: TGTGCCAGTAGTATTTTGGGGGCGACTGAAGCTTTCTTT. Its translation: CASSILGATEAFF.

This CDR3 reads CASSLYRDVEKLFF. Written as DNA, the CDR3 is TGTGCCAGCAGCTTATACAGGGATGTCGAAAAACTGTTTTTT. The chain couples TRBV13 to TRBJ1-4, with a possible D match to TRBD1 (6 bases). Looked up from germline, CDR1 is PRHDT and CDR2 is FYEKMQ (reference sequence). The CDR3 runs to 14 residues. Trimming stripped 2 bases from V and 8 bases from J, with 12 bases between.

The chain is built from TRBV7-6 and TRBJ1-4, with 7 bases identical to TRBD1. Per germline, CDR1 SGHVS and CDR2 FNYEAQ. The CDR3 runs to 16 residues. Trimming removed 2 bases from V and 2 bases from J; junction bases left unmatched: 5. This CDR3 is CASSLHTGVTNEKLFF. The CDR3 DNA is TGTGCCAGCAGCTTACACACAGGGGTGACTAATGAAAAACTGTTTTTT.

The chain carries TRBV18 and TRBJ1-4; TRBD1 agrees at 8 bases. J gave up 8 bases and V 2 bases, and 7 bases lay outside the gene matches. The CDR3 has 15 amino acids. Germline CDR1 KGHSH, CDR2 LQKENI. The CDR3 spells CASSPSRGPTEKLFF. CDR3 DNA sequence: TGTGCCAGCTCACCAAGCAGGGGGCCCACGGAAAAACTGTTTTTT.

The chain's CDR3 is CASSYSIRSLSAVFGELFF. In nucleotides, the CDR3 is TGTGCCAGCAGTTACTCGATTCGATCATTGTCAGCGGTCTTTGGGGAGCTGTTTTTT. The chain joins TRBV6-2 or TRBV6-3 to TRBJ2-2, with D possibly being TRBD2 (5 bases). Germline-derived CDR1 and CDR2 are MNHEY and SVGEGT. The V end lost 0 bases, the J end lost 8 bases, and 25 bases lay between the germline ends. The CDR3 has 19 amino acids.

This rearrangement joins TRBV25-1 to TRBJ1-1; D is perhaps TRBD1 (5 bases). The germline V gene encodes CDR1 MGHDK and CDR2 SYGVNS. The CDR3 totals 13 residues. V was clipped by 7 bases and J by 1 base, with 10 bases between them. CDR3 DNA sequence: TGTGCCAGCATCGGGGGGTCGAACACTGAAGCTTTCTTT. Residues: CASIGGSNTEAFF.

The table lists this clone with a few counts. The chain joins TRBV3-1 (or the pseudogene TRBV3-2) to TRBJ1-2, with 9 bases matching TRBD1. The trim removed 7 bases at V and 4 bases at J, leaving 10 bases unmatched. The CDR3 spans 15 residues. Germline assignment: CDR1 LGHDT and CDR2 YNNKEL (reference sequence). The CDR3 region has the DNA TGTGCCAGCACCCGATTGGGGGGACAGGGCTATGGCTACACCTTC. Its protein product is CASTRLGGQGYGYTF.

The rearrangement links TRBV5-1 to TRBJ1-2, with 9 bases fitting TRBD1. Trimming cost V 2 bases and J 8 bases; bases outside gene matches: 7. The CDR3 has 14 residues. The germline V gene encodes CDR1 SGHRS and CDR2 YFSETQ. In nucleotides, the CDR3 is TGCGCCAGCAGCTTTAGCGGGACAGGGTTAGGCTACACCTTC. Protein product: CASSFSGTGLGYTF.

The V call is TRBV9, the J call TRBJ2-5, with D perhaps matching TRBD2 (6 bases). V lost 0 bases, J lost 2 bases, and 11 bases lay in between. CDR1 is SGDLS and CDR2 is YYNGEE in the germline V gene. The CDR3 runs 15 residues. CDR3: CASSVAIAAQETQYF. The CDR3 nucleotides read TGTGCCAGCAGCGTAGCTATAGCGGCTCAAGAGACCCAGTACTTC.

This clone was seen only a few times. The rearrangement links TRBV6-7 to TRBJ2-6; D gene unclear. TRBV6-7 is identified as an open reading frame with a role that is uncertain. Trimming took off 8 bases at V and 0 bases at J, with 23 bases between the two ends. The CDR3 is made up of 19 amino acids. The CDR3 reads CASAPYGEDISSGANVLTF. CDR3 DNA: TGTGCCAGCGCCCCCTACGGAGAAGATATTTCCTCTGGGGCCAACGTCCTGACTTTC.

The chain uses TRBV6-5 and TRBJ2-4; D perhaps matches TRBD2 (6 bases). The CDR3 spans 13 residues. Trimming pared 6 bases from V and 1 base from J, leaving 7 bases between. Germline loops: CDR1 MNHEY, CDR2 SVGAGI. The CDR3 region has the DNA TGTGCCAGCAGGGAGGGTGCCAAAAACATTCAGTACTTC. As protein: CASREGAKNIQYF.

This chain joins TRBV15 and TRBJ1-5, with D perhaps matching TRBD1 (5 bases). The CDR3 runs 16 residues. V was clipped by 0 bases and J by 0 bases, with 9 bases between them. CDR1 and CDR2 (germline): LNHNV, YYDKDF (reference sequence). CDR3 sequence (DNA): TGTGCCACCAGCAGAGATCGCGGGGGTAGCAATCAGCCCCAGCATTTT. Translation: CATSRDRGGSNQPQHF.

The chain employs TRBV7-9 and TRBJ2-3, with D perhaps matching TRBD1 (6 bases). The CDR3 runs to 16 residues. V lost 4 bases and J lost 2, with 16 bases in between. Germline loops: CDR1 SEHNR, CDR2 FQNEAQ (reference sequence). CDR3 sequence (DNA): TGTGCCAGCAGCTCTGTGGGGGCCTCAAACACAGATACGCAGTATTTT. As protein: CASSSVGASNTDTQYF.

The rearrangement links TRBV10-1 to TRBJ2-1, with 7 bases that match TRBD1. Trimming cost V 2 bases and J 5 bases; bases outside gene matches: 9. Per the germline V gene, CDR1 is WNHNN and CDR2 is SYGVQD (reference sequence). The CDR3 contains 16 residues. CDR3 bases: TGCGCCAGCAGTGAGGGCCAGGGGGAGAGAAACAATGAGCAGTTCTTC. Protein product: CASSEGQGERNNEQFF.

The CDR3: CASSGLDPYEQYF. As DNA, the CDR3 is TGTGCCAGCAGTGGACTAGATCCCTACGAGCAGTACTTC. The chain couples TRBV4-2 to TRBJ2-7; 7 positions agree with TRBD2. This CDR3 is 13 amino acids long. The V gene end was trimmed by 6 bases and the J gene end by 2 bases; junction bases not matched to a gene: 4. From germline, CDR1 is LGHNA and CDR2 YNFKEQ.